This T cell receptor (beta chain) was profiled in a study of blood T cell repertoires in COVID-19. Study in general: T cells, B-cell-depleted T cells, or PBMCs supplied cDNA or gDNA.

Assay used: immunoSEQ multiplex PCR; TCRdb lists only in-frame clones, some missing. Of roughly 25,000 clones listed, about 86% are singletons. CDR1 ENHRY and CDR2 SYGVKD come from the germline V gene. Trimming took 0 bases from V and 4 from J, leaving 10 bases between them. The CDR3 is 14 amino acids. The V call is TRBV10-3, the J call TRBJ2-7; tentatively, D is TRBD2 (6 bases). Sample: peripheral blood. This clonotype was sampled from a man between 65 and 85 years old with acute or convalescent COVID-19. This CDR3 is CAISESASAYEQYF. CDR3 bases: TGTGCCATCAGTGAGTCAGCTAGCGCATACGAGCAGTACTTC.